This is a list of T cell receptor beta chains from one sample in a study of blood T cell repertoires in COVID-19. This table comes from immunoSEQ multiplex PCR, and its TCRdb copy is limited to in-frame clones, with some not included. The sample records 250,000 to 350,000 clones, 87% being singletons. The sequenced sample consisted of PBMCs or T cells enriched from blood (not recorded which). Receptor source: a woman aged 25 to 39 who had recovered from COVID-19. CDR3s include the opening cysteine and the closing phenylalanine or tryptophan. The order of the fields is V gene, D gene, clone size, J gene, CDR3 protein, CDR3 DNA. D genes are given only for firm matches. Size tells how often a clone was seen (once, few, many) or the class of an expanded clone, and some rows leave it out.

>TRBV6-4|TRBD1|.|TRBJ1-2
CASSDGTGMYGYTF
TGTGCCAGCAGTGACGGGACAGGGATGTATGGCTACACCTTC
>TRBV2|.|.|TRBJ1-2
CASGVFRADNYGYTF
TGTGCCAGCGGGGTGTTCAGGGCGGATAACTATGGCTACACCTTC
>TRBV7-9|.|.|TRBJ1-5
CASSGANSNQPQHF
TGTGCCAGCAGCGGAGCGAATAGCAATCAGCCCCAGCATTTT
>TRBV6-1|.|once|TRBJ2-3
CASSELRRGYF
TGTGCCAGCAGTGAACTGAGACGCGGATATTTT
>TRBV9|.|.|TRBJ1-4
CASSVGRGNEKLFF
TGTGCCAGCAGCGTGGGCCGGGGTAATGAAAAACTGTTTTTT
>TRBV28|TRBD1|once|TRBJ1-5
CASSPPRQGENQPQHF
TGTGCCAGCAGTCCCCCGCGACAGGGAGAAAATCAGCCCCAGCATTTT
>TRBV9|TRBD1|.|TRBJ2-7
CASSGDRGSYEQYF
TGTGCCAGCAGCGGGGACAGGGGATCCTACGAGCAGTACTTC
>TRBV11-2|TRBD1|.|TRBJ1-2
CASSSTRGRGYGYTF
TGTGCCAGCAGCTCGACCAGGGGGAGAGGGTATGGCTACACCTTC
>TRBV2|.|few|TRBJ1-1
CASSLQGPTEAFF
TGTGCCAGCAGCTTACAGGGTCCCACTGAAGCTTTCTTT
>TRBV2|.|once|TRBJ2-2
CASKQGAPGELFF
TGTGCCAGCAAGCAAGGGGCGCCCGGGGAGCTGTTTTTT
>TRBV7-2|.|.|TRBJ2-6
CASSLAVGAGANVLTF
TGTGCCAGCAGCTTAGCAGTGGGGGCCGGGGCCAACGTCCTGACTTTC
>TRBV27|TRBD2|.|TRBJ2-3
CASSSARLAGGADTQYF
TGTGCCAGCAGTTCCGCTCGACTAGCGGGGGGCGCAGATACGCAGTATTTT
>TRBV5-4|.|.|TRBJ1-2
CASSLDRLYGYTF
TGTGCCAGCAGCCTAGACAGGCTCTATGGCTACACCTTC
>TRBV7-9|TRBD2|.|TRBJ2-5
CASSSRLAGNKETQYF
TGTGCCAGCAGCTCCCGACTAGCGGGGAATAAAGAGACCCAGTACTTC
>TRBV12-3/TRBV12-4|.|.|TRBJ1-6
CASSLTDNSPLHF
TGTGCCAGCAGTTTAACAGATAATTCACCCCTCCACTTT
>TRBV18|.|.|TRBJ1-1
CASQQANTEAFF
TGTGCCAGCCAACAGGCGAACACTGAAGCTTTCTTT
>TRBV7-3|.|.|TRBJ1-1
CASSLNPDMNTEAFF
TGTGCCAGCAGCTTAAATCCGGACATGAACACTGAAGCTTTCTTT
>TRBV9|TRBD1|.|TRBJ2-2
CASSGNRGLNTGELFF
TGTGCCAGCAGCGGGAACAGGGGCTTGAACACCGGGGAGCTGTTTTTT
>TRBV3-1/TRBV3-2|.|.|TRBJ2-6
CASSQVVEGQGANVLTF
TGTGCCAGCAGCCAAGTAGTGGAGGGGCAAGGGGCCAACGTCCTGACTTTC
>TRBV5-1|.|.|TRBJ1-4
CASANGRGNEKLFF
TGCGCCAGCGCTAATGGGAGGGGGAATGAAAAACTGTTTTTT
>TRBV2|.|.|TRBJ1-1
CARERTDSATEAFF
TGTGCCAGGGAAAGGACAGACTCTGCCACTGAAGCTTTCTTT
>TRBV7-9|.|.|TRBJ1-4
CASSPPEPNEKLFF
TGTGCCAGCAGCCCCCCGGAGCCTAATGAAAAACTGTTTTTT
>TRBV6-2/TRBV6-3|.|.|TRBJ1-3
CASSWGQLSGNTIYF
TGTGCCAGCAGTTGGGGCCAGCTCTCTGGAAACACCATATATTTT
>TRBV21-1|.|once|TRBJ2-3
CASSKGVQGGLPDTQYF
TGTGCCAGCAGCAAAGGTGTCCAGGGGGGTCTCCCAGATACGCAGTATTTT
>TRBV19|TRBD1|.|TRBJ1-1
CASSQLRDRHMNTEAFF
TGTGCCAGTAGCCAATTGCGGGACAGACACATGAACACTGAAGCTTTCTTT
>TRBV29-1|.|.|TRBJ2-5
CSATTQETQYF
TGCAGCGCGACAACCCAAGAGACCCAGTACTTC
>TRBV4-3|.|.|TRBJ1-2
CASSQETATNYGYTF
TGCGCCAGCAGCCAAGAGACAGCAACTAACTATGGCTACACCTTC
>TRBV27|.|.|TRBJ1-5
CASSLKGIQPQHF
TGTGCCAGCAGTTTAAAGGGGATACAGCCCCAGCATTTT
>TRBV25-1|TRBD1|once|TRBJ1-2
CASSEYFTGGSYGYTF
TGTGCCAGCAGTGAATATTTTACAGGGGGCTCGTATGGCTACACCTTC
>TRBV5-6|.|.|TRBJ2-1
CASSLVGPGGHDEQFF
TGTGCCAGCAGCTTGGTGGGCCCCGGGGGGCATGATGAGCAGTTCTTC
>TRBV10-3|.|.|TRBJ1-2
CAISEWGDYGYTF
TGTGCCATCAGTGAATGGGGAGACTATGGCTACACCTTC
>TRBV11-2|TRBD2|.|TRBJ2-7
CASSLDRGGRAEQYF
TGTGCCAGCAGCTTAGATCGGGGGGGGAGGGCCGAGCAGTACTTC
>TRBV5-4|TRBD1|.|TRBJ1-1
CASSLAPTGRDTEAFF
TGTGCCAGCAGCTTGGCCCCGACAGGGCGCGACACTGAAGCTTTCTTT
>TRBV24-1|TRBD1|.|TRBJ2-3
CATRDRGLDTQYF
TGTGCCACCCGGGACAGGGGGCTCGATACGCAGTATTTT
>TRBV19|TRBD1|.|TRBJ2-2
CASSTRTGVTGELFF
TGTGCCAGTAGTACCCGGACAGGAGTCACCGGGGAGCTGTTTTTT
>TRBV28|.|few|TRBJ2-7
CASSFTGEQYF
TGTGCCAGCAGTTTTACGGGCGAGCAGTACTTC
>TRBV2|.|.|TRBJ1-2
CASSERSHPNYGYTF
TGTGCCAGCAGTGAACGCAGTCACCCTAACTATGGCTACACCTTC
>TRBV6-5|.|.|TRBJ1-2
CASSRRIYGYTF
TGTGCCAGCAGCCGGCGGATCTATGGCTACACCTTC
>TRBV30|TRBD1|.|TRBJ1-2
CAWSAGTGDGYTF
TGTGCCTGGAGTGCCGGGACAGGGGACGGCTACACCTTC
>TRBV7-9|.|.|TRBJ1-1
CASSLARDRTEAFF
TGTGCCAGCAGCTTAGCGAGGGATAGGACTGAAGCTTTCTTT
>TRBV6-5|TRBD1|.|TRBJ2-7
CASSYEAGQGTREQYF
TGTGCCAGCAGTTACGAGGCGGGACAGGGGACTCGCGAGCAGTACTTC
>TRBV5-1|TRBD1|.|TRBJ1-6
CASSLAGQGRNSPLHF
TGCGCCAGCAGCTTGGCCGGACAGGGGCGAAATTCACCCCTCCACTTT
>TRBV19|.|.|TRBJ1-2
CASSELDGGRGYTF
TGTGCCAGCTCGGAGTTGGACGGAGGCCGGGGCTACACCTTC
>TRBV5-1|TRBD1|.|TRBJ2-5
CASSSDGTGEETQYF
TGCGCCAGCAGCTCGGATGGGACAGGGGAAGAGACCCAGTACTTC
>TRBV24-1|.|.|TRBJ1-2
CATSDSTVTNYGYTF
TGTGCCACCAGTGATTCGACAGTTACTAACTATGGCTACACCTTC
>TRBV19|.|.|TRBJ1-2
CASRPQGVANYGYTF
TGTGCCAGTAGGCCACAAGGGGTTGCTAACTATGGCTACACCTTC
>TRBV19|.|.|TRBJ2-5
CASSTGRGVQETQYF
TGTGCCAGTAGTACAGGCAGGGGTGTCCAAGAGACCCAGTACTTC
>TRBV10-3|.|.|TRBJ2-7
CAISPPSLEQYF
TGTGCCATCAGTCCCCCTTCCCTCGAGCAGTACTTC
>TRBV4-1|TRBD1|.|TRBJ1-1
CASSPSRTGGYTEAFF
TGCGCCAGCAGCCCCTCTCGGACAGGGGGATACACTGAAGCTTTCTTT
>TRBV3-1/TRBV3-2|TRBD1|.|TRBJ1-1
CASSQEKTGPNTEAFF
TGTGCCAGCAGCCAGGAGAAGACAGGGCCGAACACTGAAGCTTTCTTT
>TRBV6-5|.|.|TRBJ2-3
CASSYSRRSTDTQYF
TGTGCCAGCAGTTACTCGAGGCGGAGCACAGATACGCAGTATTTT